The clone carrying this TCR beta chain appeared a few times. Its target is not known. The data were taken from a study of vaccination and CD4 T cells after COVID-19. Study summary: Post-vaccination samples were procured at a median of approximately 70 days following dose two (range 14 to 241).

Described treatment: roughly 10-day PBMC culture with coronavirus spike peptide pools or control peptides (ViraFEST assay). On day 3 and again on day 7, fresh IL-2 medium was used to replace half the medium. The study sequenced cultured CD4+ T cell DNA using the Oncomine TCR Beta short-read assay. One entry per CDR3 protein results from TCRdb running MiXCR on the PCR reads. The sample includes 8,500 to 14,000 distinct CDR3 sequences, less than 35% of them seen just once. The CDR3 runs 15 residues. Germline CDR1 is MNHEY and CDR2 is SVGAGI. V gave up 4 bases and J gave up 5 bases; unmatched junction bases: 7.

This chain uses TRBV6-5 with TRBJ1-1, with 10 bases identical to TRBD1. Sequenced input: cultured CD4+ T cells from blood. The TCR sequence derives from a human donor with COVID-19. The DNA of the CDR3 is TGTGCCAGCAGTTCAAGACAGGGGGCTAGAACTGAAGCTTTCTTT. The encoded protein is CASSSRQGARTEAFF.